A single sample is the source of the 15 T cell receptor beta chains below, sequenced in a study of control samples from healthy donors and cancer patients. Only in-frame clones appear in the TCRdb table, and some are missing; sequencing was by immunoSEQ multiplex PCR. Here the sample spans over 150,000 clones, roughly 95% being singletons. The material sequenced was blood. Receptors originate from a woman in her 30s in good health.

The chain recombines TRBV28 with TRBJ2-7; the match to TRBD1 covers 8 bases. Unmatched junction bases numbered 12, after V lost 5 bases and J lost 6 bases. Germline V lookup: CDR1 MDHEN, CDR2 SYDVKM. The CDR3 contains 15 residues. The CDR3 is CASSPASGGAFEQYF. The DNA for the CDR3 is TGTGCCAGCAGTCCGGCCTCAGGGGGCGCGTTCGAGCAGTACTTC.

The rearrangement joins TRBV11-3 to TRBJ2-3; D is possibly TRBD2 (5 bases). Per the germline V gene, CDR1 is SGHNT and CDR2 is YENEEA. V lost 5 bases, J lost 7 bases, and 19 bases lay in between. CDR3 size: 15 residues. For the CDR3, the DNA is TGTGCCAGCAGCCGCACCGGACTGCTCGGAAATACGCAGTATTTT. Translated: CASSRTGLLGNTQYF.

The V call is TRBV5-5, the J call TRBJ1-5; D is unresolved. The CDR3 is 16 amino acids. V lost 2 bases, J lost 7 bases, and 19 bases lay in between. The germline V gene has CDR1 SGHKS and CDR2 YYEKEE (reference sequence). For the CDR3, the DNA is TGTGCCAGCAGCTTTCGACTCCCCACATCAGGACAGCCCCAGCATTTT. Protein product: CASSFRLPTSGQPQHF.

The chain recombines TRBV11-2 with TRBJ2-4, with 8 bases identical to TRBD1. The germline V gene has CDR1 SGHAT and CDR2 FQNNGV. The CDR3 is 17 amino acids. The trim removed 6 bases at V and 0 bases at J, leaving 10 bases unmatched. CDR3 coding DNA: TGTGCCAGCAGGGATACTAGGACAGGGCTAGCCAAAAACATTCAGTACTTC. Protein: CASRDTRTGLAKNIQYF.

The chain carries TRBV28 and TRBJ1-1; D gene uncertain. CDR3 length: 14 amino acids. CDR1 and CDR2 (germline): MDHEN, SYDVKM. V lost 6 bases and J 1 base, leaving 12 bases between the germline ends. The CDR3 region is CASSLTQTNTEAFF. The CDR3 coding sequence is TGTGCCAGCAGCCTGACACAGACGAACACTGAAGCTTTCTTT.

The genes are TRBV6-2 or TRBV6-3 and TRBJ1-2; 8 bases match TRBD1. CDR3 length equals 17 residues. Trimming removed 5 bases from V and 8 bases from J; junction bases left unmatched: 19. Germline values: CDR1 MNHEY, CDR2 SVGEGT. This chain's CDR3 is CASSTKLASRGLVGYTF. The DNA for the CDR3 is TGTGCCAGCAGTACCAAACTAGCCTCCAGGGGGCTGGTAGGCTACACCTTC.

For the CDR3, the DNA is TGTGCCAGCAGCCCTGGGGGCGCCCTCTCCTACGAGCAGTACTTC. Translated: CASSPGGALSYEQYF. The chain recombines TRBV7-2 with TRBJ2-7; possible D gene TRBD1, 6 bases. The CDR3 consists of 15 residues. Germline values: CDR1 SGHTA, CDR2 FQGNSA. V lost 5 bases to trimming and J lost 0 bases, with 14 bases between them.

The chain couples TRBV6-2 or TRBV6-3 to TRBJ2-7, with D possibly called TRBD1 or TRBD2 (6 bases each). CDR3 size: 13 residues. Germline V gene sequence: CDR1 MNHEY, CDR2 SVGEGT. V shed 5 bases and J shed 10 bases, with 18 bases lying between them. The CDR3 spells CASSPLGGPPQYF. CDR3 in DNA: TGTGCCAGCAGTCCCCTTGGGGGGCCCCCTCAGTACTTC.

The chain recombines TRBV7-8 with TRBJ2-5, with 13 bases that match TRBD2. Germline assignment: CDR1 SGHVS and CDR2 FQNEAQ. The CDR3 is 16 residues long. Losses at the gene ends were 5 bases for V and 1 base for J; bases not matched to a gene: 4. The CDR3 is CASSHGTSGTQETQYF. In DNA form, the CDR3 reads TGTGCCAGCAGCCATGGGACTAGCGGGACCCAAGAGACCCAGTACTTC.

The chain joins TRBV3-1 (or the pseudogene TRBV3-2) to TRBJ1-1, with D uncertain. Germline V lookup: CDR1 LGHDT, CDR2 YNNKEL (reference sequence). The CDR3 is 12 residues long. V was shortened by 3 bases and J by 11 bases, with 13 bases between the two germline ends. In DNA form, the CDR3 reads TGTGCCAGCAGCCATCTACAACTTGAGGCTTTCTTT. This translates into CASSHLQLEAFF.

This clone was found once. This chain links TRBV9 with TRBJ1-1; D perhaps matches TRBD1 (5 bases). CDR1 and CDR2 from the germline V gene are SGDLS and YYNGEE. V was cut by 2 bases and J by 0 bases, with 11 bases left in between. The CDR3 is made up of 15 amino acids. CDR3 sequence (DNA): TGTGCCAGCAGCGTTACGCAGGGAATGAACACTGAAGCTTTCTTT. Translating it yields CASSVTQGMNTEAFF.

This chain uses TRBV4-1 with TRBJ2-5; D gene ambiguous. Trimming shortened V by 4 bases and J by 5 bases, and 11 bases separated the two germline ends. This CDR3 spans 13 amino acids. The germline V gene encodes CDR1 MGHRA and CDR2 YSYEKL. The CDR3 here is CASSLNIGETQYF. As DNA, the CDR3 is TGCGCCAGCAGCCTAAATATAGGTGAGACCCAGTACTTC.

The chain links TRBV4-2 to TRBJ2-7; tentative D call: TRBD2 (6 bases). The CDR3 sequence is 16 residues long. Germline CDR1 LGHNA, CDR2 YNFKEQ. V was cut by 0 bases and J by 1 base, with 13 bases left in between. The CDR3 nucleotides read TGTGCCAGCAGCCAAGAGCTGACTAGTCTTTCCTACGAGCAGTACTTC. Amino acid sequence: CASSQELTSLSYEQYF.

CDR3 sequence: CSVELASGSPDTQYF. DNA for the CDR3: TGCAGCGTTGAATTGGCTAGCGGGAGCCCAGATACGCAGTATTTT. This chain links TRBV29-1 with TRBJ2-3, with TRBD2 matching 10 bases. In germline, CDR1 is SQVTM, CDR2 ANQGSEA. The CDR3 runs 15 residues. V gave up 2 bases and J gave up 4 bases; unmatched junction bases: 6.

The chain couples TRBV2 to TRBJ2-7, with TRBD2 identical over 12 bases. Germline CDR1 is SNHLY and CDR2 is FYNNEI. This CDR3 is 15 amino acids long. With V trimmed by 10 bases and J by 6 bases, 13 bases remained unmatched. This CDR3 reads CATKGQLAGGGEQYF. CDR3 coding DNA: TGTGCCACCAAGGGACAGCTAGCGGGAGGGGGCGAGCAGTACTTC.